The clone carrying this T cell receptor (beta chain) was seen just once. Its antigen remains unidentified. Some clones are missing from TCRdb's copy, which holds only in-frame ones; the method was immunoSEQ multiplex PCR. This sample has hundreds of thousands of clones, with around 89% found just once. The treatment here: 15 to 20 received Ad26.COV2.S at low or high dose, single or two shots; several received placebo; per-sample allocation not given. Sampling was done on day 63 after the first vaccine or placebo injection. This specimen comes from a study of Ad26.COV2.S vaccination and SARS-CoV-2 variants. Study background: Ad26.COV2.S given intramuscularly, once or twice 56 days apart. Overall study findings and caveats: Relative to placebo recipients, vaccine recipients exhibited elevated spike-specific TCR breadth. After vaccination, substantial breadth of spike-specific CD8+ and CD4+ responses was reported.

V gave up 2 bases and J gave up 5 bases; unmatched junction bases: 10. Germline CDR1 is MGHRA and CDR2 is YSYEKL. The CDR3 runs 17 residues. The sample was peripheral blood, taken in a trial of Ad26.COV2.S vaccine versus placebo. This sequence originates from a person between 18 and 59 years old who received the Ad26.COV2.S COVID-19 vaccine or a placebo. The genes are TRBV4-1 and TRBJ2-1, with 9 bases matching TRBD1. The CDR3 protein is CASSQNSRGQGHNEQFF. The CDR3 DNA sequence: TGCGCCAGCAGCCAAAACTCCCGGGGACAGGGCCACAATGAGCAGTTCTTC.